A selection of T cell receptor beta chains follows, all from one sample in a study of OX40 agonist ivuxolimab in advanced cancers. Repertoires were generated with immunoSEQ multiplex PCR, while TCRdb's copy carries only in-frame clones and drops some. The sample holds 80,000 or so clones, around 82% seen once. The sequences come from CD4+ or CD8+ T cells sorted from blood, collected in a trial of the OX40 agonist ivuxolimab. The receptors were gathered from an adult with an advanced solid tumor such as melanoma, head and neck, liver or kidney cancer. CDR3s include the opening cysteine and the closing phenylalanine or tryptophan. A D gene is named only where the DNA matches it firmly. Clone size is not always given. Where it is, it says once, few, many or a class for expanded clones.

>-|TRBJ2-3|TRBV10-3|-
TGTGCCATCTCCGGGGGACAGTTCACAGATACGCAGTATTTT
CAISGGQFTDTQYF
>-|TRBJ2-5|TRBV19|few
TGTGCCAGTAGTATCATTGGACAGGAGACCCAGTACTTC
CASSIIGQETQYF
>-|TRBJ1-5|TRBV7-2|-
TGTGCCAGCAGCTTAGCGCTGGGGTATCAGCCCCAGCATTTT
CASSLALGYQPQHF
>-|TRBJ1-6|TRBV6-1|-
TGTGCCAGCAAAACAGGCGATTATAATTCACCCCTCCACTTT
CASKTGDYNSPLHF
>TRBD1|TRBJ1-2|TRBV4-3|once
TGCGCCAGCAGCCAAGCGGACAGGGGGCTCGACTATGGCTACACCTTC
CASSQADRGLDYGYTF
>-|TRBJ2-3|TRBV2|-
TGTGCCAGCACTGGGGGGGATACGCAGTATTTT
CASTGGDTQYF
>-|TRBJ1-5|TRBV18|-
TGTGCCAGCTCACCAATTACCCGTAGGGAGGATCTTCATTTT
CASSPITRREDLHF
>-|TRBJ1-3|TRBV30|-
TGTGCCTGGAGTGTAAGGTCAGGGATCGCCATATATTTT
CAWSVRSGIAIYF
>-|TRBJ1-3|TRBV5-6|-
TGTGCCAGCAGCCCTGGCGGTAGAAACACCATATATTTT
CASSPGGRNTIYF
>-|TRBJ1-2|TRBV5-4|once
TGTGCCAGCAGCGCCGTGGCTGACAGATCGCAGAATGGCTACACCTTC
CASSAVADRSQNGYTF
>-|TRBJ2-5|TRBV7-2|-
TGTGCCAGCAGCTTCGTCTGGAGGGGGGGAGGGGAGACCCAGTACTTC
CASSFVWRGGGETQYF
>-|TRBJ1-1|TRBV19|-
TGTGCCAGTAGTATAGATCGGGTTGGGAACACTGAAGCTTTCTTT
CASSIDRVGNTEAFF
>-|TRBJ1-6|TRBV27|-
TGTGCCGGCTTGAGGGAGAATAATTCACCCCTCCACTTT
CAGLRENNSPLHF
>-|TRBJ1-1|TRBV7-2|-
TGTGCCAGCAGCTCGGGCGCGAACACTGAAGCTTTCTTT
CASSSGANTEAFF
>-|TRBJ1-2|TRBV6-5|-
TGTGCCAGCAGTTTATCTCCAGGGGCAAGCTATGGCTACACCTTC
CASSLSPGASYGYTF
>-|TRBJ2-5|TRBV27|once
TGTGCCAGCAGTTTAACAGGACAGTCCGGGACCCAGTACTTC
CASSLTGQSGTQYF
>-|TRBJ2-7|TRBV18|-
TGTGCCAGCTCACCACCGATTGGAACAGCGCCCACCTACGAGCAGTACTTC
CASSPPIGTAPTYEQYF
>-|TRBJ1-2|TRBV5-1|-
TGCGCCAGCAGCTCTTTCAGGGAAGGCTACACCTTC
CASSSFREGYTF
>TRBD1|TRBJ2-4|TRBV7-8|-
TGTGCCAGCAGCTTAAGGGACAGCAAAAACATTCAGTACTTC
CASSLRDSKNIQYF
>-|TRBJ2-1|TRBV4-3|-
TGCGCCAGCAGCCGGATTCTAGCTAGGGAGCAGTTCTTC
CASSRILAREQFF
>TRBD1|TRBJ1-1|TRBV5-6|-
TGTGCCAGCAGCTCCCGGGACAGGTCCTATGAAGCTTTCTTT
CASSSRDRSYEAFF
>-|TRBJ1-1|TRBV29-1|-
TGCAGCGCGGTTGGGGCAGTTCCGGAACCTGAAGCTTTCTTT
CSAVGAVPEPEAFF
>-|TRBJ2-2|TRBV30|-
TGTGCCTGGAGTACGGGACTTCACACCGGGGAGCTGTTTTTT
CAWSTGLHTGELFF
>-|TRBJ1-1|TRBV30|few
TGTGCCTGGAGTCAAGGAGTGGGGGCAGGGACTGAAGCTTTCTTT
CAWSQGVGAGTEAFF
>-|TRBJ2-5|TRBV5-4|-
TGTGCCAGCAGCTTACGACAGGCCACCTTCCAAGAGACCCAGTACTTC
CASSLRQATFQETQYF
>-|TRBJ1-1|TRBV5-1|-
TGCGCCAGCAGCCTTTGGGACACGGAGAACACTGAAGCTTTCTTT
CASSLWDTENTEAFF
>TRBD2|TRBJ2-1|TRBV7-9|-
TGTGCCAGCAGCGGACCACTGTCGGGGGGCAATGAGCAGTTCTTC
CASSGPLSGGNEQFF
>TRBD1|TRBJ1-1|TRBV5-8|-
TGTGCCAGCAGCTTCTGGGACAGACCGACTGAAGCTTTCTTT
CASSFWDRPTEAFF